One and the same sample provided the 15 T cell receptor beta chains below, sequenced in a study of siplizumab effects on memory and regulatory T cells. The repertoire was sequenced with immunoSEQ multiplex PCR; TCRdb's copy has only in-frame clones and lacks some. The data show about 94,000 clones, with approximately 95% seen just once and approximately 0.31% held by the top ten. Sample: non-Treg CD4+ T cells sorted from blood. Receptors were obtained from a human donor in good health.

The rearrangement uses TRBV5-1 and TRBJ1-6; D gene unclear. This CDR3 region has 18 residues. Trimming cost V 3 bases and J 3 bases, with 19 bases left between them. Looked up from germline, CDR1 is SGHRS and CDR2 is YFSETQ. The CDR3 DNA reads TGCGCCAGCAGCTCCAGTTGGACGCCAACGGGCTATAATTCACCCCTCCACTTT. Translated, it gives CASSSSWTPTGYNSPLHF.

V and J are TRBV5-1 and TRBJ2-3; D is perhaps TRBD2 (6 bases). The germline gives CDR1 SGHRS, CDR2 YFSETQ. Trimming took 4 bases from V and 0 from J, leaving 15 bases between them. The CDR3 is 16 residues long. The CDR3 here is CASSQDGGPSTDTQYF. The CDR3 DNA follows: TGCGCCAGCAGCCAGGACGGGGGTCCTAGCACAGATACGCAGTATTTT.

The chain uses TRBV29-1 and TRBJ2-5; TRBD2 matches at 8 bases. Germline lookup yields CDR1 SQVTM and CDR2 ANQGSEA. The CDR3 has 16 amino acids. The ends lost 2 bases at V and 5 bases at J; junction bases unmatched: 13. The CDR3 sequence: CSVESPPGLDGETQYF. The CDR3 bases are TGCAGCGTTGAATCCCCCCCGGGACTAGACGGTGAGACCCAGTACTTC.

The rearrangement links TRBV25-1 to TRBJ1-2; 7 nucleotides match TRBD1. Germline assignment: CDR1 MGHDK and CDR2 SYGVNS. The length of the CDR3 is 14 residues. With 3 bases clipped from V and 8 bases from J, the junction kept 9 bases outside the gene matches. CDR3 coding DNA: TGTGCCAGCAGTGAGGGGACAGCCCTCGGAGGCTACACCTTC. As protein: CASSEGTALGGYTF.

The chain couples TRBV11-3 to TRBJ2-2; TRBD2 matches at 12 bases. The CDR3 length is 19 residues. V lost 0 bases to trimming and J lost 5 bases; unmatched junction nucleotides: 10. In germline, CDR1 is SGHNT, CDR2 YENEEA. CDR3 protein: CASSLDSGLAGPGTGELFF. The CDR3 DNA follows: TGTGCCAGCAGCTTAGACTCTGGACTAGCGGGGCCCGGTACCGGGGAGCTGTTTTTT.

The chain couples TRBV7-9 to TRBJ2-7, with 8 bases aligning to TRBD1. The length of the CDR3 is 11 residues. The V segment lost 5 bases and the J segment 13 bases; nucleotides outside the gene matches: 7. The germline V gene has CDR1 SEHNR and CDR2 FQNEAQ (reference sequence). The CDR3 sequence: CASSTWDRIYF. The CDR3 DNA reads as TGTGCCAGCAGCACCTGGGACAGGATATACTTC.

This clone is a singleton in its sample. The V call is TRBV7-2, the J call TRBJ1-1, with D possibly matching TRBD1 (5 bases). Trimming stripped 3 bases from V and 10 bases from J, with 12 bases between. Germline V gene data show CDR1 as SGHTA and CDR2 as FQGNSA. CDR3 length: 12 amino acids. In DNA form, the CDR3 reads TGTGCCAGCAGCTTCGGGACCGCCGCAGCTTTCTTT. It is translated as CASSFGTAAAFF. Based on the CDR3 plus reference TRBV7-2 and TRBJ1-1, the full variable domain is GAGVSQSPSNKVTEKGKDVELRCDPISGHTALYWYRQSLGQGLEFLIYFQGNSAPDKSGLPSDRFSAERTGGSVSTLTIQRTQQEDSAVYLCASSFGTAAAFFGQGTRLTVV.

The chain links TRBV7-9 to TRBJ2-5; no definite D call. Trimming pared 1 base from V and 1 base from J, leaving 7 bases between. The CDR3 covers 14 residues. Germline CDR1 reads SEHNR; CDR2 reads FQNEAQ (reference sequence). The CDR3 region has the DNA TGTGCCAGCAGCTTAGTGGCGAGCCAAGAGACCCAGTACTTC. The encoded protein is CASSLVASQETQYF.

The CDR3 DNA is TGTGCCTCCTCACGGTTGGGCCAAGGGGTCGGGGAGCTGTTTTTT. Residues: CASSRLGQGVGELFF. V gene TRBV5-5 combines with J gene TRBJ2-2, with D possibly being TRBD1 (5 bases). V lost 10 bases and J lost 7, with 23 bases in between. The CDR3 is 15 residues long. Germline V CDR1 and CDR2: SGHKS, YYEKEE (reference sequence).

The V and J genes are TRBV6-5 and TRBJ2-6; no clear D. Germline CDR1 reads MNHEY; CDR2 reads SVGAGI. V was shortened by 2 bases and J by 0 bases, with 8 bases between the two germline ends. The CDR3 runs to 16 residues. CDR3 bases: TGTGCCAGCAGTTACCGGAGAGTCTCTGGGGCCAACGTCCTGACTTTC. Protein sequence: CASSYRRVSGANVLTF.

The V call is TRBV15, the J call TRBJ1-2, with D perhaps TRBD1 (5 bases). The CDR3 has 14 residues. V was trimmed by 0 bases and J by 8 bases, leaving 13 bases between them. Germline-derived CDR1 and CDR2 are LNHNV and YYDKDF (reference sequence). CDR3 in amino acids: CATSRDLGGFGYTF. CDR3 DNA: TGTGCCACCAGCAGAGATCTGGGGGGTTTCGGCTACACCTTC. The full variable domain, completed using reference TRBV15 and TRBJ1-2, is DAMVIQNPRYQVTQFGKPVTLSCSQTLNHNVMYWYQQKSSQAPKLLFHYYDKDFNNEADTPDNFQSRRPNTSFCFLDIRSPGLGDTAMYLCATSRDLGGFGYTFGSGTRLTVV.

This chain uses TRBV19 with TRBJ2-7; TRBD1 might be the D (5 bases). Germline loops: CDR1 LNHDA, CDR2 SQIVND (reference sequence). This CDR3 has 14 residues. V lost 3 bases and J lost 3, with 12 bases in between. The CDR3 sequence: CASSITPGNYEQYF. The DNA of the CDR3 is TGTGCCAGTAGTATTACCCCAGGGAACTACGAGCAGTACTTC.

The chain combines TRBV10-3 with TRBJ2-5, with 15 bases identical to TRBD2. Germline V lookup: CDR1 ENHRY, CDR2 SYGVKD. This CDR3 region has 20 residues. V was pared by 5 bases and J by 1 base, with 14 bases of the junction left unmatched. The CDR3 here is CAISPSRGTSGGPSQETQYF. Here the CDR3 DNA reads TGTGCCATCAGTCCCTCTAGGGGGACTAGCGGGGGGCCCTCCCAAGAGACCCAGTACTTC.

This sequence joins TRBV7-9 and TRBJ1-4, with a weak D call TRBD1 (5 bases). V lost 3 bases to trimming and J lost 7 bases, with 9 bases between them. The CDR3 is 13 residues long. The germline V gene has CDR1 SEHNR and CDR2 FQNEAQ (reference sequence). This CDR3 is CASSLGGFEKLFF. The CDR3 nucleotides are TGTGCCAGCAGCTTGGGGGGGTTTGAAAAACTGTTTTTT.

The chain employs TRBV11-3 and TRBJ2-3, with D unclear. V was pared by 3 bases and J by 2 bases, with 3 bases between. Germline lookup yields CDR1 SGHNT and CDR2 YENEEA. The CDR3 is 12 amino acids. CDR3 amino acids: CASSFTTDTQYF. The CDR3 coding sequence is TGTGCCAGCAGCTTCACCACAGATACGCAGTATTTT.